Presented here are 28 T cell receptor beta chains from one specimen sequenced in a study of Graves' ophthalmopathy and Graves' hyperthyroidism. Using RNA transcripts, the TCR beta CDR3 regions were amplified. An initial RT-PCR round employing HTBI primers preceded a second-round multiplex PCR. TCRdb reanalysed the multiplex PCR reads using MiXCR and keeps one entry per CDR3 protein. The table has hundreds of thousands of distinct CDR3 sequences, about 20% seen once. Sequencing was performed on peripheral blood. The receptors derive from a woman aged 18 to 35 with stable Graves' hyperthyroidism. Some clones in this sample may be carry-over from other donors' samples.

This clonotype was counted at least ten times. This chain joins TRBV19 and TRBJ1-2; maybe TRBD1 (5 bases). Per germline, CDR1 LNHDA and CDR2 SQIVND (reference sequence). Trimming removed 1 base from V and 4 bases from J, with 13 bases in between. The CDR3 runs 15 residues. DNA of the CDR3: TGTGCCAGTAGTATAGCCCTCGCAGGGATCTATGGCTACACCTTC. It encodes CASSIALAGIYGYTF. The entire variable domain, with the rest obtained from reference TRBV19 and TRBJ1-2, is as follows: DGGITQSPKYLFRKEGQNVTLSCEQNLNHDAMYWYRQDPGQGLRLIYYSQIVNDFQKGDIAEGYSVSREKKESFPLTVTSAQKNPTAFYLCASSIALAGIYGYTFGSGTRLTVV.

In its sample, this clonotype was seen many times. V gene TRBV20-1 combines with J gene TRBJ2-2, with 7 bases that match TRBD1. The CDR3 spans 14 residues. Trimming took 6 bases from V and 3 from J; bases not matched to a gene: 7. In germline, CDR1 is DFQATT, CDR2 SNEGSKA (reference sequence). The CDR3 loop reads CSARQGTHTGELFF. In DNA, the CDR3 is TGCAGTGCCCGACAGGGAACGCACACCGGGGAGCTGTTTTTT.

Many counts were recorded for this clonotype. The chain joins TRBV2 to TRBJ1-1, with 7 nucleotides matching TRBD1. CDR3 size: 12 residues. CDR1 is SNHLY and CDR2 is FYNNEI in the germline V gene. V trimming: 9 bases; J trimming: 5 bases; junction bases outside the gene matches: 6. This CDR3 is CARYRGRTEAFF. The CDR3 DNA follows: TGTGCCAGATACAGGGGTAGGACTGAAGCTTTCTTT. The full variable domain, its missing parts supplied by reference TRBV2 and TRBJ1-1, is EPEVTQTPSHQVTQMGQEVILRCVPISNHLYFYWYRQILGQKVEFLVSFYNNEISEKSEIFDDQFSVERPDGSNFTLKIRSTKLEDSAMYFCARYRGRTEAFFGQGTRLTVV.

The CDR3 DNA sequence: TGTGCCACCAGTGAAATTGGGACAGAGAAAACAGATACGCAGTATTTT. This codes for CATSEIGTEKTDTQYF. The chain uses TRBV24-1 and TRBJ2-3, with TRBD1 matching over 7 bases. Germline V gives CDR1 KGHDR, CDR2 SFDVKD. Trimming at V came to 4 bases and at J to 3 bases, leaving 9 bases not matched to a gene. This CDR3 has 16 amino acids.

This clonotype was recorded many times. The rearrangement uses TRBV28 and TRBJ1-3; D remains unclear. CDR3 length: 17 amino acids. V was trimmed by 2 bases and J by 0 bases, leaving 14 bases between them. Germline lookup yields CDR1 MDHEN and CDR2 SYDVKM. The CDR3 coding sequence is TGTGCCAGCAGTTTAAGTGGACTCAGGTCCTCTGGAAACACCATATATTTT. As protein: CASSLSGLRSSGNTIYF.

The V gene is TRBV6-5, the J gene TRBJ1-1; D is unclear. This CDR3 contains 15 residues. The germline CDR1 and CDR2 sequences are MNHEY and SVGAGI. V lost 0 bases, J lost 4 bases, and 12 bases lay in between. CDR3 residues: CASSYSMGYPTEAFF. The CDR3 coding sequence is TGTGCCAGCAGTTACTCGATGGGGTACCCCACTGAAGCTTTCTTT.

This clonotype appeared many times. The V gene is TRBV29-1, the J gene TRBJ1-2; TRBD1 is a possible D gene (5 bases). Per the germline V gene, CDR1 is SQVTM and CDR2 is ANQGSEA. V was pared by 2 bases and J by 8 bases, with 6 bases between. This CDR3 is built from 10 residues. This CDR3 reads CSVERDGYTF. CDR3 bases: TGCAGCGTTGAAAGGGACGGCTACACCTTC.

Ten or more counts support this clonotype. The chain combines TRBV5-1 with TRBJ1-1, with D maybe TRBD1 (5 bases). The V gene's germline CDR1 is SGHRS and CDR2 YFSETQ. V was cut by 0 bases and J by 7 bases, with 13 bases left in between. This CDR3 has 14 residues. This CDR3 is CASSLAQGRDEAFF. CDR3 DNA sequence: TGCGCCAGCAGCTTGGCCCAGGGAAGGGATGAAGCTTTCTTT.

The chain has TRBV12-5 and TRBJ2-7; TRBD1 matches 7 bases. V was pared by 3 bases and J by 1 base, with 6 bases of the junction left unmatched. The germline V gene encodes CDR1 LGHNT and CDR2 FRNRAP. The CDR3 runs to 15 residues. The CDR3 coding sequence is TGTGCTAGTGGTTTCTTCCGGGACAGATCCTACGAGCAGTACTTC. Encoded protein: CASGFFRDRSYEQYF.

The rearrangement joins TRBV20-1 to TRBJ1-5; 11 bases map to TRBD1. The CDR3 has 17 residues. Germline assignment: CDR1 DFQATT and CDR2 SNEGSKA (reference sequence). Trimming cost V 3 bases and J 1 base; bases outside gene matches: 8. The CDR3 nucleotides are TGCAGTGCTAGCCAAGGACAGGGGGCTTACAGCAATCAGCCCCAGCATTTT. Translation: CSASQGQGAYSNQPQHF.

This clonotype was detected many times. The chain employs TRBV11-2 and TRBJ1-2; a possible D gene is TRBD1 (5 bases). The germline V gene encodes CDR1 SGHAT and CDR2 FQNNGV. The V gene lost 1 base and the J gene lost 5 bases, with 11 bases spanning the gap. This CDR3 contains 14 residues. The CDR3: CASSLGSGGYGYTF. The CDR3 bases are TGTGCCAGCAGCTTAGGGTCCGGGGGGTATGGCTACACCTTC.

A few counts support this clonotype. The junction shows a germline mismatch at one end, possibly a read error. The genes are TRBV12-3 or TRBV12-4 and TRBJ2-4; the D gene is possibly TRBD2 (5 bases). This CDR3 is built from 17 residues. The DNA of the CDR3 is TGTGCCAGCAGTTTACGTGGCGGCAGTCTAGCCAAAAACATTAAGTACTTC. Residues: CASSLRGGSLAKNIKYF.

This clonotype showed up just once. The CDR3 DNA sequence: TGCAGTGCTATTTTGGGTGGGCAAGAGACCCAGTACTTC. Its protein product is CSAILGGQETQYF. The chain uses TRBV20-1 and TRBJ2-5; D not resolved. V was trimmed by 4 bases and J by 2 bases, leaving 11 bases between them. The length of the CDR3 is 13 residues. From germline, CDR1 is DFQATT and CDR2 SNEGSKA (reference sequence).

V and J are TRBV12-3 or TRBV12-4 and TRBJ1-2; tentatively, D is TRBD1 (6 bases). The germline V and J ends were trimmed by 3 bases and 8 bases, with 19 bases remaining between them. CDR3 length: 15 amino acids. CDR3 sequence reads: CASSFLVGALPGYTF. The CDR3 DNA is TGTGCCAGCAGTTTCTTGGTGGGGGCGCTTCCCGGCTACACCTTC.

Many counts were recorded for this clonotype. The chain employs TRBV12-3 or TRBV12-4 and TRBJ1-2, with TRBD1 as a possible D gene (6 bases). V gave up 7 bases and J gave up 9 bases, with 27 bases separating them. The CDR3 extends over 16 amino acids. CDR3 sequence (DNA): TGTGCCAGCATCCCAGGCAGGGGATTCCCTTTGAGTAGCTACACCTTC. Its translation is CASIPGRGFPLSSYTF.

This clonotype appeared many times. This chain joins TRBV12-3 or TRBV12-4 and TRBJ1-2, with 7 nucleotides matching TRBD1. Unmatched junction bases numbered 9, after V lost 3 bases and J lost 8 bases. The CDR3 totals 14 residues. CDR3 sequence reads: CASSFLEGAMGYTF. CDR3 bases: TGTGCCAGCAGTTTTTTGGAGGGGGCGATGGGCTACACCTTC.

This clonotype was picked up a small number of times. The chain combines TRBV7-1 with TRBJ1-2, with 7 bases fitting TRBD1. TRBV7-1 is marked as an open reading frame, function uncertain. CDR3 length: 18 residues. J was trimmed by 4 bases and V by 1 base; bases with no gene match: 15. The CDR3 is CASSSGIGNRGSFYGYTF. The CDR3 DNA sequence: TGTGCCAGCAGCTCAGGAATAGGTAACAGGGGATCATTCTATGGCTACACCTTC.

Many counts were recorded for this clonotype. This chain uses TRBV6-1 with TRBJ1-1; a weak D match, TRBD1 (6 bases). Germline CDR1 is MNHNS and CDR2 is SASEGT. Between the trimmed V and J ends, which lost 2 bases and 6 bases, there was a span of 13 bases. This CDR3 is built from 14 residues. The CDR3 loop reads CASSETGPIAEAFF. Written as DNA, the CDR3 is TGTGCCAGCAGTGAAACAGGGCCTATCGCTGAAGCTTTCTTT.

This clonotype was seen at least ten times. At one end, the junction sequence differs from germline, possibly due to a read error. V is TRBV12-3 or TRBV12-4 and J is TRBJ2-4; weak D call: TRBD1 (6 bases). CDR3 length equals 14 residues. The CDR3 DNA sequence: TGTGCCAGCAGCCGAGGGGGAGCCAAAAACATTAAGTACTTC. It yields the protein CASSRGGAKNIKYF.

The gene calls are TRBV3-1 and TRBJ2-7; 9 bases line up with TRBD2. CDR3 size: 17 residues. Trimming removed 0 bases from V and 1 base from J; junction bases left unmatched: 7. CDR1 LGHDT and CDR2 YNNKEL come from the germline V gene (reference sequence). The CDR3 coding sequence is TGTGCCAGCAGCCAAGATGTCCAGGGACTAGCATCCTACGAGCAGTACTTC. This translates into CASSQDVQGLASYEQYF.

The V and J genes are TRBV29-1 and TRBJ1-2; 8 bases line up with TRBD1. Germline CDR1 SQVTM, CDR2 ANQGSEA. This CDR3 region has 12 residues. Losses at the gene ends were 6 bases for V and 8 bases for J; bases not matched to a gene: 8. This CDR3 is CSVLDRDGGYTF. For the CDR3, the DNA is TGCAGCGTCTTGGACAGGGACGGCGGCTACACCTTC.

This sequence joins TRBV11-2 and TRBJ1-2; the D gene is possibly TRBD1 (6 bases). The V end was cut by 0 bases, the J end by 6 bases, with 17 bases between. CDR1 is SGHAT, CDR2 FQNNGV, per germline. The CDR3 totals 16 residues. Written as DNA, the CDR3 is TGTGCCAGCAGCTTAGATCGGACCGGGGGCGTTAATGGCTACACCTTC. Its translation: CASSLDRTGGVNGYTF.

This clonotype was seen ten or more times. The chain recombines TRBV20-1 with TRBJ1-1; possible D gene TRBD1, 6 bases. The CDR3 runs 12 residues. V lost 0 bases and J 6 bases, leaving 8 bases between the germline ends. CDR1 DFQATT and CDR2 SNEGSKA come from the germline V gene (reference sequence). The CDR3 loop is CSAREGAPEAFF. The CDR3, as DNA: TGCAGTGCTAGAGAGGGGGCCCCTGAAGCTTTCTTT.

Ten or more counts support this clonotype. This chain uses TRBV6-5 with TRBJ1-2; D ambiguous. V shed 5 bases and J shed 8 bases, with 12 bases lying between them. CDR3 length: 12 residues. Germline CDR1 is MNHEY and CDR2 is SVGAGI. The CDR3 here is CASSPSNWGYTF. As DNA, the CDR3 is TGTGCCAGCAGTCCTTCAAATTGGGGCTACACCTTC.

This chain joins TRBV19 and TRBJ1-1; D is undetermined. Trimming left V 6 bases short and J 3 bases short, with 14 bases between. Germline V gives CDR1 LNHDA, CDR2 SQIVND (reference sequence). The CDR3 runs to 14 residues. The CDR3 bases are TGTGCCAGTAGCACACCCGACGGTGACACTGAAGCTTTCTTT. It specifies CASSTPDGDTEAFF. Drawing the rest from reference TRBV19 and TRBJ1-1, the complete variable domain is DGGITQSPKYLFRKEGQNVTLSCEQNLNHDAMYWYRQDPGQGLRLIYYSQIVNDFQKGDIAEGYSVSREKKESFPLTVTSAQKNPTAFYLCASSTPDGDTEAFFGQGTRLTVV.

The chain is built from TRBV19 and TRBJ1-1; D is unclear. This CDR3 region has 15 residues. CDR1 is LNHDA and CDR2 is SQIVND in the germline V gene (reference sequence). V lost 7 bases, J lost 11 bases, and 26 bases lay in between. Here the CDR3 reads CASTLGAGLSPVAFF. The CDR3 region has the DNA TGTGCCAGTACCCTGGGTGCGGGGTTATCCCCTGTGGCTTTCTTT.

Remarks on this clonotype: A clone one base away is much larger, so this may be a read error. The rearrangement links TRBV28 to TRBJ2-2; D possibly uses TRBD1 or TRBD2 (5 bases each). From germline, CDR1 is MDHEN and CDR2 SYDVKM. This CDR3 has 19 amino acids. DNA of the CDR3: TGTGCCAGCAGTTTCGGAGGCCGGGGCATTCGAGGGAACACCGGGGAGCTGTTGTTT. Translating it yields CASSFGGRGIRGNTGELLF.

This clonotype showed up many times. The V and J genes are TRBV7-9 and TRBJ2-5, with 8 bases lining up with TRBD1. This CDR3 is built from 14 residues. Germline CDR1 is SEHNR and CDR2 is FQNEAQ (reference sequence). V was clipped by 5 bases and J by 4 bases; unmatched bases: 6. Written as DNA, the CDR3 is TGTGCCAGCAGCGTACAGGGGGTGGGAGAGACCCAGTACTTC. This gives the protein CASSVQGVGETQYF. The full variable domain, rest sourced from reference TRBV7-9 and TRBJ2-5, is DTGVSQNPRHKITKRGQNVTFRCDPISEHNRLYWYRQTLGQGPEFLTYFQNEAQLEKSRLLSDRFSAERPKGSFSTLEIQRTEQGDSAMYLCASSVQGVGETQYFGPGTRLLVL.